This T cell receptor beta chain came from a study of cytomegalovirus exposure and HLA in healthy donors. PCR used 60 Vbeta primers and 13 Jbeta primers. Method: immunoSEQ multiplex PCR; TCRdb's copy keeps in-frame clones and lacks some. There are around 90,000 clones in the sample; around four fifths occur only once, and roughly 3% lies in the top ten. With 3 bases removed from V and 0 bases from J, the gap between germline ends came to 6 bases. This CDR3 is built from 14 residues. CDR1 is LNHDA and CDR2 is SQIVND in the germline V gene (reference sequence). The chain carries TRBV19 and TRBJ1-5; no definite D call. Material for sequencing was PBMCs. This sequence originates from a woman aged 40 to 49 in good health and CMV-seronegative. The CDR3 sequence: CASSMRYSNQPQHF. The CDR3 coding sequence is TGTGCCAGTAGTATGAGGTATAGCAATCAGCCCCAGCATTTT.